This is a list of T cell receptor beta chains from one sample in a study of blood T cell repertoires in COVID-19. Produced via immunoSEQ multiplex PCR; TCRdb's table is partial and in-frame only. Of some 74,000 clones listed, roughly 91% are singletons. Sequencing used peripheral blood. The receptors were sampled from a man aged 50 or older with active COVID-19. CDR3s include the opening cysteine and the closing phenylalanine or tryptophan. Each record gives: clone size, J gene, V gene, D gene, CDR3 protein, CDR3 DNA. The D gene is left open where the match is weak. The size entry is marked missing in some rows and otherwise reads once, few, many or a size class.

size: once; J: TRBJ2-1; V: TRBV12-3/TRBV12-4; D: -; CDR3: CASSHHYNEQFF; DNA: TGTGCCAGCAGCCATCACTATAATGAGCAGTTCTTC
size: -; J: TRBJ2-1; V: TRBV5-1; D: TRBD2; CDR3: CASSGTSGRYNEQFF; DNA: TGCGCCAGCAGCGGGACTAGCGGGAGATACAATGAGCAGTTCTTC
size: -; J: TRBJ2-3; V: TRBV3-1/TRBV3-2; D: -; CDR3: CARPQDERTCTDTQYF; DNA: TGTGCCAGGCCTCAAGACGAGCGGACCTGCACAGATACGCAGTATTTT
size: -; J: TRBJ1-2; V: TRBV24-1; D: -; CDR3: CATKGPGPIYGYTF; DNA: TGTGCCACCAAGGGGCCCGGACCAATATATGGCTACACCTTC
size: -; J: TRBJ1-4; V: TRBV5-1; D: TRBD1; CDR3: CATRRGQGTTNEKLFF; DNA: TGCGCCACCCGGCGGGGACAGGGGACAACTAATGAAAAACTGTTTTTT
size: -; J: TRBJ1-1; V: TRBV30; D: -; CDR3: CAWNVITEAFF; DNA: TGTGCCTGGAATGTCATCACTGAAGCTTTCTTT
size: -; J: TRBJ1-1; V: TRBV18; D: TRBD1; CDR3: CASSPTRGQKNTEAFF; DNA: TGTGCCAGCTCACCGACAAGGGGGCAGAAGAACACTGAAGCTTTCTTT
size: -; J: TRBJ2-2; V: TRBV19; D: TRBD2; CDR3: CASNPGTSALTGELFF; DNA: TGTGCCAGTAACCCCGGGACTAGCGCCTTAACCGGGGAGCTGTTTTTT
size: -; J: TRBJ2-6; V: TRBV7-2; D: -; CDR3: CASSLDLGARDNVLTF; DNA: TGTGCCAGCAGCTTAGATCTAGGGGCCCGAGACAACGTCCTGACTTTC
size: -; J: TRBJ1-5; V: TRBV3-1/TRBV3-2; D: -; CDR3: CASSNRESGGSNQPQHF; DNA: TGTGCCAGCAGCAACAGGGAGAGCGGCGGGAGCAATCAGCCCCAGCATTTT
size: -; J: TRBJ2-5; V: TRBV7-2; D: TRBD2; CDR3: CASSSSGIPSTQYF; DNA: TGTGCCAGCAGCTCTAGCGGGATCCCTTCGACCCAGTACTTC
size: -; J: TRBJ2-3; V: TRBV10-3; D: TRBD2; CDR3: CAISELAATSTDTQYF; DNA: TGTGCCATCAGTGAACTAGCGGCAACTAGCACAGATACGCAGTATTTT
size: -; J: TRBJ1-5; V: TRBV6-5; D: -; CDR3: CASRGGGIGNQPQHF; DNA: TGTGCCAGCAGGGGGGGTGGGATAGGCAATCAGCCCCAGCATTTT
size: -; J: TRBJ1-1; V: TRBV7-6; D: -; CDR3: CASSWGEVGWNTEAFF; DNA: TGTGCCAGCAGCTGGGGGGAGGTGGGGTGGAACACTGAAGCTTTCTTT
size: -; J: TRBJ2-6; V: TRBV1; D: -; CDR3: CTSSQEGQGTGANVLTF; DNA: TGCACCAGCAGCCAAGAAGGACAGGGTACTGGGGCCAACGTCCTGACTTTC
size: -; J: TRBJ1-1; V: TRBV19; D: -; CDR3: CASSIGLQAGEAFF; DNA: TGTGCCAGTAGTATAGGACTACAAGCGGGTGAAGCTTTCTTT
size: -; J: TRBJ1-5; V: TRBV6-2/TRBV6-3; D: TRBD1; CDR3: CASSYLETGKSQPQHF; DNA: TGTGCCAGCAGTTATCTGGAGACAGGGAAATCTCAGCCCCAGCATTTT
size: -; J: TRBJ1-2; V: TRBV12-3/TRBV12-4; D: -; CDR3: CADKRAPGYGYTF; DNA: TGTGCCGACAAGAGAGCGCCAGGGTATGGCTACACCTTC
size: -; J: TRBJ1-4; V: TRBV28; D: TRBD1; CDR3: CASSSGQNEKLFF; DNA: TGTGCCAGCAGTTCGGGACAGAATGAAAAACTGTTTTTT
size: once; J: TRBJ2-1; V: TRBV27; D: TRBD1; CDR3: CASSLSIGGFSNEQFF; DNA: TGTGCCAGCAGTTTATCGATAGGGGGCTTCAGCAATGAGCAGTTCTTC
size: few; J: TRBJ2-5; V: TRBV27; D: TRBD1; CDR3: CASSLTGAQETQYF; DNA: TGTGCCAGCAGCTTAACAGGGGCTCAAGAGACCCAGTACTTC
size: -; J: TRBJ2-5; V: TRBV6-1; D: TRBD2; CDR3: CASSEKISGVGETQYF; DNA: TGTGCCAGCAGTGAAAAAATTAGCGGGGTGGGAGAGACCCAGTACTTC